This TCR beta chain was captured by sequencing in a study of siplizumab effects on memory and regulatory T cells. TCRdb's copy holds only in-frame clones and misses some; the assay was immunoSEQ multiplex PCR. The sample holds approximately 120,000 clones, just over 90% seen once. V was shortened by 6 bases and J by 3 bases, with 7 bases between the two germline ends. Germline V CDR1 and CDR2: MNHNS, SASEGT. This CDR3 region has 12 residues. Material: Tregs sorted from blood. The rearrangement links TRBV6-1 to TRBJ2-3; no firm D call. The sequence was collected from a human donor in good health. The CDR3 region has the DNA TGTGCCAGCAGAGTCGGGACAGATACGCAGTATTTT. Amino acids: CASRVGTDTQYF.